This T cell receptor beta chain was observed in a study of immune heterogeneity within non-small cell lung tumors. TCR beta CDR3 was amplified by multiplex PCR using 32 V and 13 J primers. A single record per CDR3 protein comes from TCRdb applying MiXCR to the multiplex PCR reads. The data hold around 3,000 distinct CDR3 sequences, with roughly a fifth observed a single time. For each sample, template was roughly 640 ng of bulk tumor genomic DNA. Several widely spaced biopsies per primary tumor were taken during surgery. Undergoing curative surgery were patients whose non-small cell lung cancer was untreated and newly diagnosed. Curative-intent surgery was being performed on the donors, who were patients newly diagnosed with non-small cell lung cancer. Notes on the study in general: The study found high-frequency T-cell receptor beta clonotypes largely distinct between individual patients.

In this sample, this clonotype turned up a few times. Its target is not known. The receptor was isolated from a man aged 55 to 70 with non-small cell lung cancer. Sequenced: lung tumor tissue.

The CDR3 nucleotides are TGTGCAAGTCGCTTAGAGCTAGGACTCCTCTACGAGCAGTACTTC. This codes for CASRLELGLLYEQYF. V and J are TRBV12-2 and TRBJ2-7. TRBV12-2 is a recognized pseudogene. The CDR3 has 15 residues.